This T cell receptor beta chain was sequenced during a study of T cells in Graves' hyperthyroidism and ophthalmopathy. Trimming shortened V by 6 bases and J by 7 bases, and 21 bases separated the two germline ends. Per the germline V gene, CDR1 is MNHEY and CDR2 is SMNVEV (reference sequence). The CDR3 contains 15 residues. The sample holds many counts of this clonotype. The source material, RNA transcripts, was used to amplify TCR beta CDR3 regions. First-round RT-PCR of the TCR CDR3 relied on the HTBI primer set. From the multiplex PCR reads, TCRdb called clonotypes with MiXCR, one entry per CDR3 protein. The sample lists roughly 630,000 distinct CDR3 sequences; about 15% were seen once.

Sequenced sample: blood. The sequence was obtained from a woman younger than 45 with Graves' hyperthyroidism. The rearrangement uses TRBV27 and TRBJ1-2; tentatively, D is TRBD1 (6 bases). The CDR3 DNA sequence: TGTGCCAGCAGAGAAACAGGGTCCCCGTCGGCTGGCTACACCTTC. It codes for CASRETGSPSAGYTF.